This T cell receptor beta chain was profiled in a study of monozygotic twins with inflammatory bowel disease. Study observations and caveats: T cell subtypes that differed could not be told apart.

Each CDR3 protein gets one entry in TCRdb, which reprocessed the 5' RACE reads and gives no DNA. Its table lists 350,000 to 400,000 distinct CDR3 sequences. The CDR3 totals 13 residues. Germline-derived CDR1 and CDR2 are KGHDR and SFDVKD. T cells were not sorted, and total RNA was isolated straight from whole blood. About this clonotype: What it recognizes is unknown.

The rearrangement uses TRBV24-1 and TRBJ1-5. The specimen was blood. The TCR comes from a human donor with ulcerative colitis or Crohn's disease, or a healthy co-twin of an affected twin (not recorded which). The CDR3: CATSDSVHQPQHF.